This TCR beta chain was sequenced in a study of cytomegalovirus exposure and HLA in healthy donors. General study findings and limits: Researchers had no immune exposure information except CMV serostatus available. The authors confirmed in vitro that three CMV-associated chains were specific for CMV antigens. One later analysis reportedly identified an Asian-associated ancestry cluster that showed fewer N-insertions than the 666-donor mean.

On this clone itself: Its specificity is unknown.

J gave up 6 bases and V 0 bases, and 13 bases lay outside the gene matches. The CDR3 consists of 18 residues. Germline CDR1 MGHRA, CDR2 YSYEKL. The PCR employed 60 Vbeta primers together with 13 Jbeta primers. Profiling relied on immunoSEQ multiplex PCR, and the TCRdb table lists in-frame clones only, not all of them. The table has around 140,000 clones, approximately 74% seen once. This TCR derives from a male donor in good health and CMV-seronegative. V gene TRBV4-1 combines with J gene TRBJ1-5; TRBD1 aligns across 8 bases. Sequenced input: PBMCs. The CDR3 loop reads CASSQDPPGQGHGQPQHF. The CDR3 region has the DNA TGCGCCAGCAGCCAAGATCCCCCCGGACAGGGTCACGGTCAGCCCCAGCATTTT.